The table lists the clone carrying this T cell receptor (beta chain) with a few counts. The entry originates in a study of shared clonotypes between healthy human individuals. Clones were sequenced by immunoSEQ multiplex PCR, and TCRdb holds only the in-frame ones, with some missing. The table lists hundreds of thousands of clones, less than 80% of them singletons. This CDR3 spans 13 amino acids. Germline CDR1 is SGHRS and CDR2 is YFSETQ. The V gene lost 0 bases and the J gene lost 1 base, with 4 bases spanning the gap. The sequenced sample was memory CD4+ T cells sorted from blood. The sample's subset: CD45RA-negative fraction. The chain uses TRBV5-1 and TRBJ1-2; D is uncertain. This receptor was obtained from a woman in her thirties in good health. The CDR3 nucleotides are TGCGCCAGCAGCTTGGATGTTAACTATGGCTACACCTTC. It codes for CASSLDVNYGYTF.